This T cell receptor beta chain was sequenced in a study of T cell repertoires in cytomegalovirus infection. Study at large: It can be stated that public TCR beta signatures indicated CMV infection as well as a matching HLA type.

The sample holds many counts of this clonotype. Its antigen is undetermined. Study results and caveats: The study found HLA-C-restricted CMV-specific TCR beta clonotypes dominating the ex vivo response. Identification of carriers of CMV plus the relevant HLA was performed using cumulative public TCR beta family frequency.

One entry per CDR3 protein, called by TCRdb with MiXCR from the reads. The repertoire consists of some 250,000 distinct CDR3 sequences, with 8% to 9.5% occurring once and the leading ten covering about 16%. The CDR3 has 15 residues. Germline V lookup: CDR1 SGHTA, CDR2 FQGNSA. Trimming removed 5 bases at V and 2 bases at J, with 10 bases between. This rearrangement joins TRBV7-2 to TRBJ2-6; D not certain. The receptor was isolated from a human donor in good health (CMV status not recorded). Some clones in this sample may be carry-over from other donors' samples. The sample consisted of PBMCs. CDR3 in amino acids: CASSLSGPGANVLTF. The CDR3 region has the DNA TGTGCCAGCAGCCTGAGTGGGCCTGGGGCCAACGTCCTGACTTTC.